Below, 31 T cell receptor beta chains from the same sample are listed, as sequenced in a study. TCRdb ran MiXCR on the RT-PCR reads and lists one entry per CDR3 protein. The sample shows hundreds of thousands of distinct CDR3 sequences, 12% to 15% of them seen only once. The sample taken for sequencing was memory CD4+ T cells from blood. The origin of the receptors is a female donor in good health, serving as a healthy control.

The table lists this clonotype with many counts. The chain links TRBV6-5 to TRBJ2-7; D gene uncertain. This CDR3 spans 13 amino acids. Trimming pared 0 bases from V and 7 bases from J, leaving 10 bases between. Germline V gene data show CDR1 as MNHEY and CDR2 as SVGAGI. Written as DNA, the CDR3 is TGTGCCAGCAGTTACTCAGGCCACTTGGAGCAGTACTTC. Translating it yields CASSYSGHLEQYF.

The genes are TRBV19 and TRBJ1-5; D perhaps matches TRBD1 (5 bases). The CDR3 is 14 residues long. Per the germline V gene, CDR1 is LNHDA and CDR2 is SQIVND (reference sequence). Trimming pared 5 bases from V and 6 bases from J, leaving 14 bases between. CDR3: CASSLGVRSQPQHF. CDR3 DNA: TGTGCCAGTAGTCTGGGGGTAAGGAGTCAGCCCCAGCATTTT.

This chain connects TRBV5-1 to TRBJ1-4, with D unclear. Germline V lookup: CDR1 SGHRS, CDR2 YFSETQ. The V and J ends lost 0 bases and 4 bases respectively, with 10 bases between them. CDR3 size: 15 residues. CDR3 in amino acids: CASSLAGDFNEKLFF. CDR3 bases: TGCGCCAGCAGCTTGGCCGGGGATTTTAATGAAAAACTGTTTTTT.

The rearrangement uses TRBV3-1 and TRBJ1-1; 9 bases map to TRBD1. V trimming: 1 base; J trimming: 10 bases; junction bases outside the gene matches: 10. The CDR3 is 15 residues long. Germline-derived CDR1 and CDR2 are LGHDT and YNNKEL (reference sequence). Written as DNA, the CDR3 is TGTGCCAGCAGCCAAGTTCAAACAGGGGGCATTGGAGCTTTCTTT. It specifies CASSQVQTGGIGAFF.

This clonotype came up a few times. The V gene is TRBV7-9, the J gene TRBJ2-7; the D call may be TRBD1 or TRBD2 (5 bases each). CDR1 and CDR2 (germline): SEHNR, FQNEAQ (reference sequence). This CDR3 region has 14 residues. V was cut by 5 bases and J by 5 bases, with 16 bases left in between. The CDR3 DNA reads as TGTGCCAGCAGCACCTTGGGGGAGTGGGACGAGCAGTACTTC. This gives the protein CASSTLGEWDEQYF.

This clonotype was counted at least ten times. The chain recombines TRBV7-3 with TRBJ2-2; maybe TRBD2 (6 bases). The CDR3 covers 13 residues. Germline V gene sequence: CDR1 SGHTA, CDR2 FQGTGA. V gave up 5 bases and J gave up 7 bases, with 11 bases separating them. CDR3 residues: CASSATGVGELFF. The CDR3 coding sequence is TGTGCCAGCAGCGCCACGGGAGTCGGGGAGCTGTTTTTT.

The chain recombines TRBV7-9 with TRBJ2-1; 7 bases line up with TRBD2. The CDR3 extends over 16 amino acids. The germline gives CDR1 SEHNR, CDR2 FQNEAQ (reference sequence). V shed 4 bases, J shed 0 bases, and the junction held 6 bases outside the gene matches. The CDR3 spells CASSSGAGDSYNEQFF. In nucleotides, the CDR3 is TGTGCCAGCAGCTCAGGCGCGGGGGACTCCTACAATGAGCAGTTCTTC.

This clonotype turned up a few times. This rearrangement joins TRBV7-2 to TRBJ2-3, with D maybe TRBD1 (5 bases). The CDR3 runs 15 residues. Trimming removed 3 bases at V and 2 bases at J, with 12 bases between. Germline V gives CDR1 SGHTA, CDR2 FQGNSA. In nucleotides, the CDR3 is TGTGCCAGCAGCTTGGGGCTCTCCCACACAGATACGCAGTATTTT. Its protein product is CASSLGLSHTDTQYF.

The sample holds a few counts of this clonotype. Since a much larger clone is just one base distant, this may be a read error. CDR3 DNA sequence: TGTGCCAGCAGTCGGACAGGGGAACAGCCCCAGCATTTT. This translates into CASSRTGEQPQHF. V gene TRBV6-5 combines with J gene TRBJ1-5, with 9 bases that match TRBD1. Trimming took 5 bases from V and 7 from J; bases not matched to a gene: 3. Germline V gene data show CDR1 as MNHEY and CDR2 as SVGAGI. CDR3 length: 13 residues.

The J gene is TRBJ2-1, the V gene TRBV2; D is undetermined. V was shortened by 8 bases and J by 5 bases, with 10 bases between the two germline ends. Per the germline V gene, CDR1 is SNHLY and CDR2 is FYNNEI. The CDR3 length is 12 residues. This CDR3 is CASDQENNEQFF. DNA of the CDR3: TGTGCCAGCGATCAGGAGAACAATGAGCAGTTCTTC.

This clonotype was observed a few times. The V gene is TRBV30, the J gene TRBJ1-1; D unclear. The CDR3 is made up of 12 amino acids. Trimming left V 4 bases short and J 4 bases short, with 10 bases between. Germline V gene sequence: CDR1 GTSNPN, CDR2 SVGIG (reference sequence). The CDR3 protein is CAWIPGSTEAFF. For the CDR3, the DNA is TGTGCCTGGATCCCTGGGAGCACTGAAGCTTTCTTT. The full variable domain, rest sourced from reference TRBV30 and TRBJ1-1, is SQTIHQWPATLVQPVGSPLSLECTVEGTSNPNLYWYRQAAGRGLQLLFYSVGIGQISSEVPQNLSASRPQDRQFILSSKKLLLSDSGFYLCAWIPGSTEAFFGQGTRLTVV.

This clonotype was found many times. CDR3 nucleotides: TGTGCCAGCAGTTTTTCGGCAGGGAACGAAAAACTGTTTTTT. It translates to CASSFSAGNEKLFF. The V gene is TRBV12-3 or TRBV12-4, the J gene TRBJ1-4; D perhaps matches TRBD1 (5 bases). This CDR3 comprises 14 residues. V was shortened by 3 bases and J by 8 bases, with 13 bases between the two germline ends.

The gene calls are TRBV29-1 and TRBJ1-5, with unresolved D. The CDR3 sequence is 14 residues long. V was shortened by 4 bases and J by 4 bases, with 14 bases between the two germline ends. Germline V lookup: CDR1 SQVTM, CDR2 ANQGSEA. The CDR3 DNA is TGCAGCGTTGCGGAAGCTCCTGGTAATCAGCCCCAGCATTTT. Translated: CSVAEAPGNQPQHF.

This clonotype was counted at least ten times. The chain is built from TRBV10-3 and TRBJ2-3; tentative D call: TRBD1 (5 bases). The length of the CDR3 is 14 residues. Trimming left V 8 bases short and J 2 bases short, with 14 bases between. Germline V gene lookup returns CDR1 ENHRY and CDR2 SYGVKD. CDR3 coding DNA: TGTGCCATCTCCACAGGCGGTTACACAGATACGCAGTATTTT. Encoded protein: CAISTGGYTDTQYF.

The CDR3 region has the DNA TGCGCCAGCAGCTTGGGCGGGTTCGGGTACGAGCAGTACTTC. Translation: CASSLGGFGYEQYF. V gene TRBV5-1 combines with J gene TRBJ2-7; perhaps TRBD2 as D (5 bases). Between the trimmed V and J ends, which lost 0 bases and 4 bases, there was a span of 11 bases. The CDR3 loop spans 14 amino acids. In germline, CDR1 is SGHRS, CDR2 YFSETQ.

J is TRBJ2-1 and V is TRBV28; the D is unclear. This CDR3 contains 13 residues. Trimming stripped 8 bases from V and 6 bases from J, with 14 bases between. Looked up from germline, CDR1 is MDHEN and CDR2 is SYDVKM. For the CDR3, the DNA is TGTGCCAGCCTCCTCCGGACCACCAATGAGCAGTTCTTC. Its protein is CASLLRTTNEQFF.

This rearrangement joins TRBV11-2 to TRBJ1-2; 7 nucleotides line up with TRBD1. Germline trimming cut 0 bases from V and 8 bases from J; bases unmatched to any gene: 3. Per germline, CDR1 SGHAT and CDR2 FQNNGV. This CDR3 spans 13 amino acids. DNA of the CDR3: TGTGCCAGCAGCTTAGAGACAGGGAGAGGCTACACCTTC. Translated: CASSLETGRGYTF.

Only a few counts were recorded for this clonotype. The rearrangement joins TRBV20-1 to TRBJ2-3, with TRBD2 matching over 13 bases. Trimming cost V 5 bases and J 2 bases; bases outside gene matches: 4. This CDR3 is 15 amino acids long. Per the germline V gene, CDR1 is DFQATT and CDR2 is SNEGSKA (reference sequence). CDR3 DNA sequence: TGCAGTGCTCCAACTAGCGGGGGGGCCACAGATACGCAGTATTTT. Its protein is CSAPTSGGATDTQYF.

This clonotype was observed a few times. The chain links TRBV20-1 to TRBJ1-2, with a weak D call TRBD1 (6 bases). Trimming stripped 4 bases from V and 5 bases from J, with 14 bases between. The CDR3 totals 13 residues. CDR1 DFQATT and CDR2 SNEGSKA come from the germline V gene (reference sequence). The CDR3, as DNA: TGCAGTGCTACCCGGACAGCGACTTATGGCTACACCTTC. This encodes CSATRTATYGYTF.

The V call is TRBV20-1, the J call TRBJ2-2, with 8 positions matching TRBD1. Germline V lookup: CDR1 DFQATT, CDR2 SNEGSKA (reference sequence). This CDR3 has 14 amino acids. V lost 5 bases, J lost 1 base, and 3 bases stayed unmatched. The CDR3 coding sequence is TGCAGTGCTCCCGGGACAGGGAACACCGGGGAGCTGTTTTTT. It yields the protein CSAPGTGNTGELFF.

The chain has TRBV6-2 or TRBV6-3 and TRBJ2-5, with D maybe TRBD2 (6 bases). V was shortened by 6 bases and J by 5 bases, with 22 bases between the two germline ends. Germline CDR1 reads MNHEY; CDR2 reads SVGEGT. This CDR3 has 16 residues. This CDR3 is CASSPWLASSVETQYF. DNA for the CDR3: TGTGCCAGCAGCCCGTGGCTAGCGTCAAGTGTGGAGACCCAGTACTTC.

CDR3 DNA: TGTGCCAGCAGCCAAACTGCGGAGGTTAAAGCTTTCTTT. Translating gives CASSQTAEVKAFF. V gene TRBV7-2 combines with J gene TRBJ1-1; D unclear. Germline V gene sequence: CDR1 SGHTA, CDR2 FQGNSA. The CDR3 totals 13 residues. Trimming pared 5 bases from V and 9 bases from J, leaving 16 bases between.

This clonotype appeared a few times. This chain connects TRBV10-3 to TRBJ2-7; 8 nucleotides line up with TRBD2. Germline assignment: CDR1 ENHRY and CDR2 SYGVKD. This CDR3 spans 15 amino acids. J gave up 0 bases and V 6 bases, and 7 bases lay outside the gene matches. Written as DNA, the CDR3 is TGTGCCATCAGAACCTCCGGGACTAGCTCCTACGAGCAGTACTTC. Its translation is CAIRTSGTSSYEQYF.

This clonotype was picked up a small number of times. The rearrangement links TRBV20-1 to TRBJ2-3, with a weak D call TRBD2 (6 bases). CDR1 DFQATT and CDR2 SNEGSKA come from the germline V gene (reference sequence). The V and J ends lost 5 bases and 0 bases respectively, with 9 bases between them. The CDR3 totals 13 residues. The CDR3 bases are TGCAGTGCTGCACGGGGGAGCACAGATACGCAGTATTTT. Its translation: CSAARGSTDTQYF.

This clonotype was counted at least ten times. J is TRBJ1-5 and V is TRBV20-1; 9 nucleotides line up with TRBD1. V was clipped by 6 bases and J by 2 bases; unmatched bases: 8. Germline-derived CDR1 and CDR2 are DFQATT and SNEGSKA (reference sequence). There are 15 residues in the CDR3. CDR3 region: CSARDRAGGNQPQHF. CDR3 DNA: TGCAGTGCCCGGGACAGGGCCGGAGGCAATCAGCCCCAGCATTTT.

This clonotype was recorded many times. The genes are TRBV4-2 and TRBJ2-5, with TRBD2 as a possible D gene (5 bases). The ends were cut back, 4 bases at V and 9 bases at J, with 15 bases in the middle. The CDR3 is 13 amino acids. Germline V gene data show CDR1 as LGHNA and CDR2 as YNFKEQ. In DNA, the CDR3 is TGTGCCAGCAGCCCCCATGAGGGTGAATCCCAGTACTTC. The encoded protein is CASSPHEGESQYF.

At least ten counts were recorded for this clonotype. The chain employs TRBV29-1 and TRBJ2-7; tentatively, D is TRBD1 or TRBD2 (5 bases each). CDR3 length equals 13 residues. Germline CDR1 SQVTM, CDR2 ANQGSEA. The V end was cut by 1 base, the J end by 4 bases, with 11 bases between. In DNA form, the CDR3 reads TGCAGCGTTGAAGTAGGGGACCCTTACGAGCAGTACTTC. Translation gives CSVEVGDPYEQYF.

V gene TRBV27 combines with J gene TRBJ2-1; possibly TRBD2 for D (6 bases). The length of the CDR3 is 15 residues. In germline, CDR1 is MNHEY, CDR2 SMNVEV (reference sequence). V dropped 7 bases and J dropped 2 bases, with 15 bases sitting between them. CDR3 sequence reads: CASNREPATYNEQFF. The CDR3, as DNA: TGTGCCAGCAACCGGGAGCCAGCTACCTACAATGAGCAGTTCTTC.

This clonotype came up many times. The V gene is TRBV6-2 or TRBV6-3, the J gene TRBJ2-7, with 12 bases fitting TRBD2. From germline, CDR1 is MNHEY and CDR2 SVGEGT. V gave up 0 bases and J gave up 3 bases; unmatched junction bases: 0. The CDR3 loop spans 15 amino acids. CDR3 sequence reads: CASSYSTSGGYEQYF. CDR3 nucleotide sequence: TGTGCCAGCAGTTACTCGACTAGCGGGGGCTACGAGCAGTACTTC.

Only a few counts were recorded for this clonotype. The gene calls are TRBV7-2 and TRBJ1-4; D gene uncertain. This CDR3 spans 15 amino acids. Germline CDR1 reads SGHTA; CDR2 reads FQGNSA. Trimming shortened V by 5 bases and J by 1 base, and 11 bases separated the two germline ends. Here the CDR3 reads CASSGHSVTNEKLFF. Here the CDR3 DNA reads TGTGCCAGCAGCGGCCACAGCGTAACTAATGAAAAACTGTTTTTT.

The chain combines TRBV12-3 or TRBV12-4 with TRBJ2-7; TRBD1 agrees at 9 bases. The CDR3 runs 15 residues. Germline trimming cut 3 bases from V and 1 base from J; bases unmatched to any gene: 4. The CDR3 DNA sequence: TGTGCCAGCAGTTTCGGGGACAGGGATTCCTACGAGCAGTACTTC. Protein product: CASSFGDRDSYEQYF.